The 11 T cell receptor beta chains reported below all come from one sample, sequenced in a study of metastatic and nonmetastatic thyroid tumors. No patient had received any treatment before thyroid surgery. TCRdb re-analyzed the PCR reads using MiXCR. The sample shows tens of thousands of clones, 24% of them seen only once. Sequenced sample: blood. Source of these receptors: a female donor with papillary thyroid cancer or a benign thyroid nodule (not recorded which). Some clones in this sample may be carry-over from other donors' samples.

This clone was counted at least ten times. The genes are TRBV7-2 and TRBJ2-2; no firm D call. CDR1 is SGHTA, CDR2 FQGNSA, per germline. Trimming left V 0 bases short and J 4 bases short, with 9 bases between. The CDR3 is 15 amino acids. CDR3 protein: CASSLAFPSTGELFF. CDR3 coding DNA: TGTGCCAGCAGCTTAGCCTTCCCAAGCACCGGGGAGCTGTTTTTT.

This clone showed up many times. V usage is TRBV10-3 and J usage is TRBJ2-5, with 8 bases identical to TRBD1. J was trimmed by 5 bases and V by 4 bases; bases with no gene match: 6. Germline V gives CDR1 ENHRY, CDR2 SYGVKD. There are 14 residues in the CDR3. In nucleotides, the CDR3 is TGTGCCATCAGTGCCCAGGGGGCCTTGGAGACCCAGTACTTC. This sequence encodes CAISAQGALETQYF.

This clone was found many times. The CDR3 DNA sequence: TGCGCCAGCACGGACTACACTGAAGCTTTCTTT. As protein: CASTDYTEAFF. The V and J genes are TRBV5-1 and TRBJ1-1; D unclear. The ends were cut back, 6 bases at V and 3 bases at J, with 6 bases in the middle. The CDR3 totals 11 residues. Germline V gene lookup returns CDR1 SGHRS and CDR2 YFSETQ.

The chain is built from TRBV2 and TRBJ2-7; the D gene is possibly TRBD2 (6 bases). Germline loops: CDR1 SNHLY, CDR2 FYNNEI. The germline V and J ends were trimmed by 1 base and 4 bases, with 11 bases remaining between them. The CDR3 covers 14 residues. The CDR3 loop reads CASSEGGTNYEQYF. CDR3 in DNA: TGTGCCAGCAGTGAAGGCGGGACCAATTACGAGCAGTACTTC.

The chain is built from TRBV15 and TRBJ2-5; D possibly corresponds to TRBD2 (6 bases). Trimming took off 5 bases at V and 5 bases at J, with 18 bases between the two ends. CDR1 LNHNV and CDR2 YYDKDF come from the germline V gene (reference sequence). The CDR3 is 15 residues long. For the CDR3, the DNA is TGTGCCACCAGCGAGGGAGTACTAGCTCGGGAGACCCAGTACTTC. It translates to CATSEGVLARETQYF.

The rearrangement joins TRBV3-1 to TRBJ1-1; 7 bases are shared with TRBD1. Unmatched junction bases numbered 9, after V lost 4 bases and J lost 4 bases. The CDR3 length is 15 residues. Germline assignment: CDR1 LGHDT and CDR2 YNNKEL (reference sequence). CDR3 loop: CASSPAVGGITEAFF. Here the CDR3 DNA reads TGTGCCAGCAGCCCTGCGGTAGGGGGCATCACTGAAGCTTTCTTT.

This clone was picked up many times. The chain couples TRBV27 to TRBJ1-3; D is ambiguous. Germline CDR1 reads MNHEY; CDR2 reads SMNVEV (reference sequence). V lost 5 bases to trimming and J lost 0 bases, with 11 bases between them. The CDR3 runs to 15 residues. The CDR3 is CASSPRLVSGNTIYF. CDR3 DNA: TGTGCCAGCAGTCCCCGGCTGGTCTCTGGAAACACCATATATTTT.

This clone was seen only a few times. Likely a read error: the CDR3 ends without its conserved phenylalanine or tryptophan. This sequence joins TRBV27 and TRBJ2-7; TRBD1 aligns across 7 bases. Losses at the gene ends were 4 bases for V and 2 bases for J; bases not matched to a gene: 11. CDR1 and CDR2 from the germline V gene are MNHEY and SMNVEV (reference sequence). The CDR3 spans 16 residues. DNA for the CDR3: TGTGCCAGCAGTTCGCACCAGACAGGGAAGGCCTACGAGCAGTACTTA. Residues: CASSSHQTGKAYEQYL.

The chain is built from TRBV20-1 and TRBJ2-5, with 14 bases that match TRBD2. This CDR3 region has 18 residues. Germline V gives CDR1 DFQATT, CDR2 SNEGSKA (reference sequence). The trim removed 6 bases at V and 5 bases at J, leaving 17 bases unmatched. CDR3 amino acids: CSAAGGVGTSGRGETQYF. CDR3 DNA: TGCAGTGCCGCCGGAGGCGTTGGGACTAGCGGGAGAGGCGAGACCCAGTACTTC.

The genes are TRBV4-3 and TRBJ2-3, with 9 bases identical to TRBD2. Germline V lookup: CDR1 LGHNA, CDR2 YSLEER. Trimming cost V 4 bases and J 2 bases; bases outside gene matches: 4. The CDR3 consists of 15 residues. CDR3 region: CASSRLAADTDTQYF. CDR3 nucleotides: TGCGCCAGCAGCCGACTAGCGGCAGACACAGATACGCAGTATTTT.

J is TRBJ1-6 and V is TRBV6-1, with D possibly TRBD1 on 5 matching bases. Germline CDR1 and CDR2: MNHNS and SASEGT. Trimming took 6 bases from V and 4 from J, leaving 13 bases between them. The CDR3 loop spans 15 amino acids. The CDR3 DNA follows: TGTGCCAGCAGCCCCGGGACCGCTTATAATTCACCCCTCCACTTT. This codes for CASSPGTAYNSPLHF.